Listed below are T cell receptor beta chains from one sample, sequenced in a study of T cells in Graves' hyperthyroidism and ophthalmopathy. TCRdb redid the calling of the multiplex PCR reads with MiXCR, one entry per CDR3 protein. This table has 110,000 to 150,000 distinct CDR3 sequences, roughly a fifth appearing once. The material sequenced was blood. These receptors were obtained from a woman aged 45-59 years with Graves' hyperthyroidism that later progressed to Graves' ophthalmopathy. Both conserved end residues are part of each CDR3. The order of the fields is D gene, V gene, clone size, J gene, CDR3 protein, CDR3 DNA. D genes are given only for firm matches. Clone size is given for some rows only: seen once, a few or many times, or a class if the clone is expanded.

D: TRBD1
V: TRBV28
size: NA
J: TRBJ1-2
CDR3: CASSSDRGNYGYTF
DNA: TGTGCCAGCAGTTCCGACAGGGGGAACTATGGCTACACCTTC

D: NA
V: TRBV20-1
size: NA
J: TRBJ2-3
CDR3: CSARPLGGTGTWIDTDTQYF
DNA: TGCAGTGCTAGACCCCTGGGGGGGACAGGTACATGGATAGACACAGATACGCAGTATTTT

D: NA
V: TRBV30
size: many
J: TRBJ2-1
CDR3: CAWNKYGNEQFF
DNA: TGTGCCTGGAACAAGTACGGCAATGAGCAGTTCTTC

D: NA
V: TRBV30
size: few
J: TRBJ2-2
CDR3: CAWSVGRGGELFF
DNA: TGTGCCTGGAGTGTCGGCCGAGGAGGGGAGCTGTTTTTT

D: NA
V: TRBV11-2
size: few
J: TRBJ1-6
CDR3: CASSLRSAGRAYNSPLHF
DNA: TGTGCCAGCAGCTTAAGGTCGGCAGGAAGAGCATATAATTCACCCCTCCACTTT

D: NA
V: TRBV9
size: few
J: TRBJ2-2
CDR3: CASDGQQGGELFF
DNA: TGTGCCAGCGACGGACAACAGGGCGGGGAGCTGTTTTTT

D: TRBD2
V: TRBV2
size: few
J: TRBJ2-1
CDR3: CASSLPGLAVYNEQFF
DNA: TGTGCCAGCAGCCTACCGGGACTAGCGGTTTACAATGAGCAGTTCTTC

D: TRBD2
V: TRBV5-1
size: many
J: TRBJ2-7
CDR3: CASSLGLAGGNEQYF
DNA: TGCGCCAGCAGCTTGGGACTAGCGGGAGGTAACGAGCAGTACTTC

D: TRBD2
V: TRBV6-1
size: NA
J: TRBJ2-5
CDR3: CASGTSGGQTQYF
DNA: TGTGCCTCGGGGACTAGCGGGGGGCAGACCCAGTACTTC

D: NA
V: TRBV5-6
size: NA
J: TRBJ1-3
CDR3: CASSSVLKLSGNTIYF
DNA: TGTGCCAGCAGCTCAGTACTAAAGCTCTCTGGAAACACCATATATTTT

D: TRBD1
V: TRBV19
size: NA
J: TRBJ1-1
CDR3: CASSRGQVVGTEAFF
DNA: TGTGCCAGTAGTAGGGGACAGGTCGTGGGCACTGAAGCTTTCTTT

D: NA
V: TRBV7-3
size: few
J: TRBJ2-3
CDR3: CASSPWGGSTDTQYF
DNA: TGTGCCAGCAGCCCCTGGGGCGGGAGCACAGATACGCAGTATTTT

D: TRBD2
V: TRBV7-2
size: many
J: TRBJ2-2
CDR3: CASIGEDGRAFWTGELFF
DNA: TGTGCCAGCATCGGCGAGGACGGGAGGGCCTTTTGGACCGGGGAGCTGTTTTTT

D: NA
V: TRBV4-2
size: few
J: TRBJ2-7
CDR3: CASSQDLSYEQYF
DNA: TGTGCCAGCAGCCAAGACCTCTCCTACGAGCAGTACTTC

D: TRBD2
V: TRBV7-8
size: NA
J: TRBJ2-5
CDR3: CASSSSGRTVGETQYF
DNA: TGTGCCAGCAGCTCTAGCGGGAGGACGGTAGGGGAGACCCAGTACTTC

D: TRBD1
V: TRBV28
size: NA
J: TRBJ2-7
CDR3: CASSYRTGTYEQYF
DNA: TGTGCCAGCAGTTATCGGACAGGGACCTACGAGCAGTACTTC

D: TRBD1
V: TRBV5-1
size: NA
J: TRBJ1-2
CDR3: CASRGQGHGYTF
DNA: TGCGCCAGCAGGGGACAGGGCCATGGCTACACCTTC

D: TRBD1
V: TRBV19
size: few
J: TRBJ1-1
CDR3: CASRVQGEAFF
DNA: TGTGCCAGTAGGGTACAGGGGGAAGCTTTCTTT

D: TRBD1
V: TRBV20-1
size: NA
J: TRBJ1-6
CDR3: CSAPDRGGSYNSPLHF
DNA: TGCAGTGCTCCCGACAGGGGAGGGTCCTATAATTCACCCCTCCACTTT

D: NA
V: TRBV6-1
size: many
J: TRBJ1-2
CDR3: CASSQGRQRINYGYTF
DNA: TGTGCCAGCAGCCAGGGACGACAGAGGATAAACTATGGCTACACCTTC

D: TRBD1
V: TRBV4-2
size: NA
J: TRBJ2-7
CDR3: CASSQDLSTGISYEQYF
DNA: TGTGCCAGCAGCCAAGATCTATCGACAGGGATTTCCTACGAGCAGTACTTC

D: TRBD1
V: TRBV20-1
size: NA
J: TRBJ2-4
CDR3: CSAGRSGGSVQYF
DNA: TGCAGTGCTGGAAGGTCAGGGGGCAGCGTTCAGTACTTC

D: TRBD2
V: TRBV4-1
size: NA
J: TRBJ2-7
CDR3: CASSQEVGLAGVSQYF
DNA: TGCGCCAGCAGCCAAGAGGTCGGACTAGCGGGAGTATCGCAGTACTTC

D: NA
V: TRBV29-1
size: NA
J: TRBJ1-2
CDR3: CSVEGGYGYTF
DNA: TGCAGCGTTGAAGGCGGCTATGGCTACACCTTC

D: TRBD1
V: TRBV28
size: many
J: TRBJ1-1
CDR3: CASSGTGALNTEAFF
DNA: TGTGCCAGCTCCGGGACAGGGGCCCTGAACACTGAAGCTTTCTTT

D: NA
V: TRBV29-1
size: few
J: TRBJ1-4
CDR3: CSVRSATNEKLFF
DNA: TGCAGCGTTCGGTCTGCAACTAATGAAAAACTGTTTTTT

D: NA
V: TRBV6-1
size: many
J: TRBJ1-1
CDR3: CASHQEKGAFF
DNA: TGTGCCAGCCATCAGGAGAAGGGAGCTTTCTTT

D: NA
V: TRBV30
size: NA
J: TRBJ2-7
CDR3: CAWSRGPYEQYF
DNA: TGTGCCTGGTCAAGAGGCCCCTACGAGCAGTACTTC

D: TRBD1
V: TRBV12-3/TRBV12-4
size: few
J: TRBJ1-2
CDR3: CASSLGQGAYGYTF
DNA: TGTGCCAGCAGTTTAGGACAGGGGGCCTATGGCTACACCTTC

D: TRBD2
V: TRBV6-1
size: many
J: TRBJ2-1
CDR3: CASSGGPLLAGVREQFF
DNA: TGTGCCAGCAGTGGGGGGCCGTTACTAGCGGGAGTAAGGGAGCAGTTCTTC

D: TRBD2
V: TRBV7-2
size: many
J: TRBJ2-7
CDR3: CASSKLASGRYEQYF
DNA: TGTGCCAGCAGCAAACTGGCTAGCGGCCGCTACGAGCAGTACTTC